The 15 T cell receptor beta chains listed next were all sequenced from one sample in a study of blood T cell repertoires in COVID-19. Assay: immunoSEQ multiplex PCR; the TCRdb copy retains only in-frame clones and omits some. This sample yields 150,000 to 160,000 clones, of which under 85% are seen a single time; 0.6% to 0.7% belongs to the top ten. Material: peripheral blood. Receptors originate from a man aged 60 to 69 with COVID-19, enrolled during active disease.

The chain joins TRBV9 to TRBJ2-7, with 7 bases that match TRBD1. Losses at the gene ends were 6 bases for V and 1 base for J; bases not matched to a gene: 13. CDR1 SGDLS and CDR2 YYNGEE come from the germline V gene. The CDR3 covers 16 residues. In DNA form, the CDR3 reads TGTGCCAGCACCCCACGGGACAGTTGGGCGTCCTACGAGCAGTACTTC. This translates into CASTPRDSWASYEQYF.

The chain links TRBV7-3 to TRBJ1-1, with TRBD1 as a possible D gene (5 bases). Trimming stripped 5 bases from V and 4 bases from J, with 17 bases between. Germline CDR1 reads SGHTA; CDR2 reads FQGTGA. This CDR3 comprises 15 residues. CDR3 amino acids: CASSPSGQGGTEAFF. DNA of the CDR3: TGTGCCAGCAGCCCCTCGGGGCAGGGAGGCACTGAAGCTTTCTTT.

The J gene is TRBJ2-1, the V gene TRBV14, with 11 bases identical to TRBD2. The germline V gene has CDR1 SGHDN and CDR2 FVKESK. The CDR3 runs to 14 residues. The J segment lost 5 bases and the V segment lost 6 bases, leaving 3 bases of the junction unmatched. CDR3 nucleotides: TGTGCCAGCAGTCGACTAGCGGGGAACAATGAGCAGTTCTTC. It specifies CASSRLAGNNEQFF.

This clone was observed a single time. The chain combines TRBV18 with TRBJ1-1, with a weak D call TRBD1 (5 bases). V was shortened by 7 bases and J by 0 bases, with 15 bases between the two germline ends. CDR1 is KGHSH, CDR2 LQKENI, per germline. The CDR3 has 15 residues. The CDR3: CASFAGLGMNTEAFF. The CDR3 DNA sequence: TGTGCCAGCTTCGCAGGGTTGGGGATGAACACTGAAGCTTTCTTT. The whole variable domain, remainder taken from reference TRBV18 and TRBJ1-1, is NAGVMQNPRHLVRRRGQEARLRCSPMKGHSHVYWYRQLPEEGLKFMVYLQKENIIDESGMPKERFSAEFPKEGPSILRIQQVVRGDSAAYFCASFAGLGMNTEAFFGQGTRLTVV.

The chain employs TRBV6-1 and TRBJ1-5, with D possibly TRBD1 on 6 matching bases. Germline V gene lookup returns CDR1 MNHNS and CDR2 SASEGT. This CDR3 contains 16 residues. The ends were cut back, 0 bases at V and 3 bases at J, with 12 bases in the middle. The CDR3 DNA reads TGTGCCAGCAGTGAAGCGTGGACAGTATCCAATCAGCCCCAGCATTTT. It encodes CASSEAWTVSNQPQHF.

The chain combines TRBV5-6 with TRBJ2-1; possibly TRBD2 for D (6 bases). With 4 bases removed from V and 4 bases from J, the gap between germline ends came to 18 bases. CDR1 and CDR2 from the germline V gene are SGHDT and YYEEEE. This CDR3 is 16 amino acids long. The CDR3 DNA reads TGTGCCAGCAGCGTAGAAACGGGGAGGATTTACAATGAGCAGTTCTTC. Its protein product is CASSVETGRIYNEQFF.

This chain links TRBV7-2 with TRBJ2-1; weak D call: TRBD2 (5 bases). The V end was cut by 5 bases, the J end by 4 bases, with 12 bases between. The CDR3 covers 14 residues. CDR1 and CDR2 (germline): SGHTA, FQGNSA. CDR3 protein: CASSPERTYNEQFF. The CDR3 bases are TGTGCCAGCAGCCCTGAGCGGACTTACAATGAGCAGTTCTTC.

There are a few counts of this clone. At one end the junction does not follow the germline gene, possibly because of a read error. The CDR3 DNA follows: TGTGCTAGCAGCCTTGGTGCCGGACAGCCCCTCTCCGAGCAGTACTTC. Protein sequence: CASSLGAGQPLSEQYF. V is TRBV7-7 and J is TRBJ2-7; possibly TRBD1 for D (6 bases). Looked up from germline, CDR1 is SSHAT and CDR2 is FNYEAQ (reference sequence). CDR3 length: 16 residues.

This clone was picked up one time. V gene TRBV28 combines with J gene TRBJ1-4, with a weak D call TRBD1 (5 bases). The CDR3 is 13 amino acids. Germline V CDR1 and CDR2: MDHEN, SYDVKM. Trimming removed 5 bases at V and 7 bases at J, with 11 bases between. CDR3 bases: TGTGCCAGCAGTGGCGGGGGACGTGAAAAACTGTTTTTT. It yields the protein CASSGGGREKLFF.

Worth noting for this clone: The identical CDR3 is also encoded by other nucleotide sequences in the sample. The J gene is TRBJ1-3, the V gene TRBV18, with 7 bases fitting TRBD1. CDR3 length: 15 amino acids. Germline lookup yields CDR1 KGHSH and CDR2 LQKENI. Losses at the gene ends were 2 bases for V and 0 bases for J; bases not matched to a gene: 1. The DNA of the CDR3 is TGTGCCAGCTCACCAACAGGGGCCTCTGGAAACACCATATATTTT. Translating gives CASSPTGASGNTIYF.

The rearrangement uses TRBV10-2 and TRBJ2-1, with a tentative D call TRBD2 (5 bases). Looked up from germline, CDR1 is WSHSY and CDR2 is SAAADI. Trimming stripped 2 bases from V and 8 bases from J, with 13 bases between. The CDR3 is 14 amino acids. CDR3 protein: CASSEGGPRDEQFF. In nucleotides, the CDR3 is TGCGCCAGCAGTGAGGGCGGGCCACGGGATGAGCAGTTCTTC.

This chain joins TRBV24-1 and TRBJ2-2, with a possible D match to TRBD2 (6 bases). CDR3 size: 15 residues. The V gene's germline CDR1 is KGHDR and CDR2 SFDVKD. V was trimmed by 0 bases and J by 8 bases, leaving 12 bases between them. CDR3 sequence (DNA): TGTGCCACCAGTGATTTGAGGAGGGGCAGAGGGGAGCTGTTTTTT. This codes for CATSDLRRGRGELFF.

This chain uses TRBV19 with TRBJ1-2; D is uncertain. Germline values: CDR1 LNHDA, CDR2 SQIVND (reference sequence). CDR3 length: 13 residues. V was cut by 5 bases and J by 4 bases, with 11 bases left in between. The DNA of the CDR3 is TGTGCCAGTAGTCGGAGGGAAGGCTATGGCTACACCTTC. The encoded protein is CASSRREGYGYTF.

The V call is TRBV6-5, the J call TRBJ1-2, with 8 bases identical to TRBD1. CDR1 MNHEY and CDR2 SVGAGI come from the germline V gene. CDR3 length: 15 residues. The ends lost 2 bases at V and 4 bases at J; junction bases unmatched: 6. As DNA, the CDR3 is TGTGCCAGCAGTTACACGCGACAGGGGCCCTATGGCTACACCTTC. Translation: CASSYTRQGPYGYTF.

This rearrangement joins TRBV28 to TRBJ2-7; D is possibly TRBD1 (5 bases). CDR3 length: 13 amino acids. Trimming cost V 6 bases and J 12 bases, with 21 bases left between them. Germline V gene lookup returns CDR1 MDHEN and CDR2 SYDVKM. The CDR3 DNA reads TGTGCCAGCAGATTTAGGGGTTCCGTTGATTTGTACTTC. Encoded protein: CASRFRGSVDLYF.